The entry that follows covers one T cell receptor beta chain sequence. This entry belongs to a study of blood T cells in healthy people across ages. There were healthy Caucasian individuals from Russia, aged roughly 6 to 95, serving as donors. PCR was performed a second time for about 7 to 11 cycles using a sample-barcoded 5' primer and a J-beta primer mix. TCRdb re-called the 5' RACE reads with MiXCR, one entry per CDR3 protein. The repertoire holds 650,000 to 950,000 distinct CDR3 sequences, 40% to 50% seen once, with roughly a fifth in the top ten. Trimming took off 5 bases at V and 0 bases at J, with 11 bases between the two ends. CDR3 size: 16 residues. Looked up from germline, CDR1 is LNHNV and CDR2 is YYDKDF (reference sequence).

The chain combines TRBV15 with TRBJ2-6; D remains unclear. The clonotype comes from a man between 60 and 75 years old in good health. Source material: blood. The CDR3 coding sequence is TGTGCCACCAGCCCCCGACCCAGCTCTGGGGCCAACGTCCTGACTTTC. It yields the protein CATSPRPSSGANVLTF.